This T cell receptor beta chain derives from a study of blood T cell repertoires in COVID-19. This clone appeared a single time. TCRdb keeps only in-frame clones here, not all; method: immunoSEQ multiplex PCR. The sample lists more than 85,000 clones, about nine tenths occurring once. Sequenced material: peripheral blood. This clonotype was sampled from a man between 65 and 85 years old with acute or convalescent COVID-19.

In nucleotides, the CDR3 is TGTGCCAGCAGTTACTCGACCTCAGGGTCCTACGGCTACACCTTC. Its protein product is CASSYSTSGSYGYTF. The chain is built from TRBV6-5 and TRBJ1-2; D is possibly TRBD1 (5 bases). The germline CDR1 and CDR2 sequences are MNHEY and SVGAGI. CDR3 length: 15 amino acids. V gave up 0 bases and J gave up 8 bases, with 16 bases separating them.